These T cell receptor beta chains were read from a single sample in a study of T cell repertoires in cytomegalovirus infection. MiXCR, run by TCRdb on the reads, gives a single entry per CDR3 protein. The table records 200,000 to 300,000 distinct CDR3 sequences, roughly 13% of them present only once. The sequencing sample was made of PBMCs. These receptors were obtained from a human donor in good health (CMV status not recorded). Some clones in this sample may be carry-over from other donors' samples. CDR3s include the opening cysteine and the closing phenylalanine or tryptophan. The order of the fields is clone size, V gene, J gene, D gene, CDR3 DNA, CDR3 protein. A D gene is named only where the DNA matches it firmly. Clone size is stated in some rows and not others, as once, few, many or a class when expanded.

size: many
V: TRBV11-2
J: TRBJ1-2
D: TRBD1
DNA: TGTGCCAGCAGCTTAGATCCCGGGACAGCTAACTATGGCTACACCTTC
CDR3: CASSLDPGTANYGYTF

size: many
V: TRBV7-2
J: TRBJ2-1
D: .
DNA: TGTGCCAGCAGCTTAGAACAGGGGAGGAATGAGCAGTTCTTC
CDR3: CASSLEQGRNEQFF

size: .
V: TRBV20-1
J: TRBJ1-3
D: .
DNA: TGCAGTGCTAAAAGGGTTTCTGGAAACACCATATATTTT
CDR3: CSAKRVSGNTIYF

size: .
V: TRBV6-2/TRBV6-3
J: TRBJ2-7
D: TRBD1
DNA: TGTGCCAGCAGCAACGGACAGGGTCACTACGAGCAGTACTTC
CDR3: CASSNGQGHYEQYF

size: .
V: TRBV5-1
J: TRBJ2-1
D: .
DNA: TGCGCCAGCAGCTTGGGGGCGAGGGGTGGCACCTACAATGAGCAGTTCTTC
CDR3: CASSLGARGGTYNEQFF

size: few
V: TRBV29-1
J: TRBJ2-7
D: .
DNA: TGCAGCGCCCACCGGAGCAACGAGCAGTACTTC
CDR3: CSAHRSNEQYF

size: .
V: TRBV10-3
J: TRBJ1-1
D: .
DNA: TGTGCCATCAGTGGGACGGGGAACACTGAAGCTTTCTTT
CDR3: CAISGTGNTEAFF

size: few
V: TRBV7-6
J: TRBJ1-1
D: .
DNA: TGTGCCAGCAGCCGCATCGGGGGGAACACTGAAGCTTTCTTT
CDR3: CASSRIGGNTEAFF

size: many
V: TRBV7-8
J: TRBJ2-7
D: .
DNA: TGTGCCAGCAGCTTAGCGCGTCCGAGGGGGGTGCCCTACGAGCAGTACTTC
CDR3: CASSLARPRGVPYEQYF

size: many
V: TRBV7-2
J: TRBJ2-7
D: TRBD1
DNA: TGTGCCAGCAACCCGACAGGGGGCCCCTACGAGCAGTACTTC
CDR3: CASNPTGGPYEQYF

size: many
V: TRBV20-1
J: TRBJ2-6
D: TRBD2
DNA: TGCAGTGCTAGAGATGCTACCGGGGGGACTGGGGCCAACGTCCTGACTTTC
CDR3: CSARDATGGTGANVLTF

size: .
V: TRBV20-1
J: TRBJ2-7
D: TRBD2
DNA: TGCAGTGCTAGAGTAGCGGGAGGGCTCGAGCAGTACTTC
CDR3: CSARVAGGLEQYF

size: .
V: TRBV2
J: TRBJ2-2
D: TRBD2
DNA: TGTGCCAGCAGTGAAGTGGGGGGGACCGGGGAGCTGTTTTTT
CDR3: CASSEVGGTGELFF

size: .
V: TRBV7-2
J: TRBJ2-3
D: TRBD2
DNA: TGTGCCAGCAGACCACCGGGACTAGCGGAGAGAGATACGCAGTATTTT
CDR3: CASRPPGLAERDTQYF

size: once
V: TRBV20-1
J: TRBJ2-3
D: TRBD2
DNA: TGCAGTGCCCCGGGACTAGCGGGAGTTCTAGATACGCAGTATTTT
CDR3: CSAPGLAGVLDTQYF

size: few
V: TRBV7-6
J: TRBJ1-1
D: TRBD1
DNA: TGTGCCAGCAGCTTAAGTCCTAGACAGGGGGTCGGGAACACTGAAGCTTTCTTT
CDR3: CASSLSPRQGVGNTEAFF

size: many
V: TRBV7-2
J: TRBJ1-5
D: .
DNA: TGTGCCAGCAGCTTAAAGGCAGGTCACAATCAGCCCCAGCATTTT
CDR3: CASSLKAGHNQPQHF

size: .
V: TRBV12-3/TRBV12-4
J: TRBJ2-4
D: .
DNA: TGTGCCAGCAGTTTGTGGGGGTCCGGACAGTTCCTAGCCAAAAACATTCAGTACTTC
CDR3: CASSLWGSGQFLAKNIQYF

size: .
V: TRBV18
J: TRBJ2-5
D: .
DNA: TGTGCCAGCTCACCACTGATAGGGATCCAAGAGACCCAGTACTTC
CDR3: CASSPLIGIQETQYF

size: .
V: TRBV20-1
J: TRBJ2-3
D: .
DNA: TGCAGTGCTAGGGAGACTTCCCACCCTGATACGCAGTATTTT
CDR3: CSARETSHPDTQYF

size: .
V: TRBV9
J: TRBJ2-7
D: TRBD1
DNA: TGTGCCAGCAGCCCCGGACAGGGGCGGAACGAGCAGTACTTC
CDR3: CASSPGQGRNEQYF

size: many
V: TRBV12-3/TRBV12-4
J: TRBJ1-1
D: .
DNA: TGTGCCAGCAGTGTCGACATGGGCTTTGAAGCTTTCTTT
CDR3: CASSVDMGFEAFF

size: once
V: TRBV7-2
J: TRBJ2-1
D: .
DNA: TGTGCCAGCAGCCCTACGGGGCCTGGCGGGTACAATGAGCATTTCTTC
CDR3: CASSPTGPGGYNEHFF

size: few
V: TRBV6-5
J: TRBJ2-7
D: TRBD1
DNA: TGTGCCAGCAGTCGAGGGGGACAGGGGACCTACGAGCAGTACTTC
CDR3: CASSRGGQGTYEQYF

size: many
V: TRBV7-2
J: TRBJ2-5
D: .
DNA: TGTGCCAGCTTCTCGCCGGGGGTTCGGAGAGAGACCCAGTACTTC
CDR3: CASFSPGVRRETQYF

size: .
V: TRBV27
J: TRBJ2-7
D: TRBD2
DNA: TGTGCCAGCAGTTTAGCGGGAGAGGCCCCCGAGCAGTACTTC
CDR3: CASSLAGEAPEQYF

size: many
V: TRBV28
J: TRBJ1-4
D: .
DNA: TGTGCCAGCAGTTCGGGACAACCGGGCGTCGAAAAACTGTTTTTT
CDR3: CASSSGQPGVEKLFF

size: .
V: TRBV20-1
J: TRBJ2-3
D: TRBD2
DNA: TGCAGTGCTATCCTAGCGGGGACTAGCACAGATACGCAGTATTTT
CDR3: CSAILAGTSTDTQYF

size: many
V: TRBV7-3
J: TRBJ2-1
D: .
DNA: TGTGCCAGCAGCCTTAGTAGACTTACAAGTGAGCAGTTCTTC
CDR3: CASSLSRLTSEQFF

size: many
V: TRBV19
J: TRBJ2-1
D: .
DNA: TGTGCCAGTACCCCGGTTACAGCCGGGGGTGGATACAATGAGCAGTTCTTC
CDR3: CASTPVTAGGGYNEQFF

size: .
V: TRBV29-1
J: TRBJ1-1
D: .
DNA: TGCAGCGTTGATAGAGGCAGGAACACTGAAGCTTTCTTT
CDR3: CSVDRGRNTEAFF

size: .
V: TRBV29-1
J: TRBJ2-7
D: .
DNA: TGCAGCGTTGAGATTACAGGATACGAGCAGTACTTC
CDR3: CSVEITGYEQYF

size: .
V: TRBV7-3
J: TRBJ2-1
D: TRBD2
DNA: TGTGCCAGCAGCTCAACAACCCCCGGGGGGGGACTAGCGGATAATGAGCAGTTCTTC
CDR3: CASSSTTPGGGLADNEQFF

size: many
V: TRBV5-5
J: TRBJ2-5
D: TRBD2
DNA: TGTGCCAGCAGCTTGGACGGGGGGGCCAGAACCCAGTACTTC
CDR3: CASSLDGGARTQYF

size: few
V: TRBV15
J: TRBJ1-6
D: .
DNA: TGTGCCACCAGCAGAGAACAGACAAATTCACCCCTCCACTTT
CDR3: CATSREQTNSPLHF

size: many
V: TRBV7-3
J: TRBJ1-1
D: TRBD1
DNA: TGTGCCAGCAGCTTGCTCGGACAGGGAGGAAACACTGAAGCTTTCTTT
CDR3: CASSLLGQGGNTEAFF

size: .
V: TRBV12-3/TRBV12-4
J: TRBJ2-5
D: .
DNA: TGTGCCAGCAGTTTTTCCCCGGCGACACAAGAGACCCAGTACTTC
CDR3: CASSFSPATQETQYF

size: few
V: TRBV6-2/TRBV6-3
J: TRBJ2-7
D: .
DNA: TGTGCCAGCAAAAGGGACGGACAAGTTTACGAGCAGTACTTC
CDR3: CASKRDGQVYEQYF

size: .
V: TRBV11-2
J: TRBJ1-1
D: .
DNA: TGTGCCAGCAGCTTAGTGCCCCTGGGTAGGGTGAACACTGAAGCTTTCTTT
CDR3: CASSLVPLGRVNTEAFF

size: .
V: TRBV20-1
J: TRBJ2-7
D: TRBD2
DNA: TGCAGTGCTAGAGAGTTGCGGGGGGGCGACTACGAGCAGTACTTC
CDR3: CSARELRGGDYEQYF

size: many
V: TRBV7-6
J: TRBJ1-1
D: .
DNA: TGTGCCAGCAGCTTATATGCTGAGGGGAGAATGAACACTGAAGCTTTCTTT
CDR3: CASSLYAEGRMNTEAFF

size: .
V: TRBV6-6
J: TRBJ2-1
D: TRBD2
DNA: TGTGCCAGCACTAAGGCCCCCCCGGGACTAGGAAGCTCCTACAATGAGCAGTTCTTC
CDR3: CASTKAPPGLGSSYNEQFF

size: few
V: TRBV28
J: TRBJ2-5
D: TRBD1
DNA: TGTGCCAGCAGTTTACGGACAGGTCCCCGGGAGACCCAGTACTTC
CDR3: CASSLRTGPRETQYF

size: few
V: TRBV5-3
J: TRBJ1-1
D: .
DNA: TGTGCCAGCAGCTTGGAACGTGGTTTTCGTCGAGCTTTCTTT
CDR3: CASSLERGFRRAFF

size: few
V: TRBV5-4
J: TRBJ2-6
D: TRBD2
DNA: TGTGCCAGCAGCCCGGGAGGCCTTGACTCTGGGGCCAACGTCCTGACTTTC
CDR3: CASSPGGLDSGANVLTF

size: many
V: TRBV7-9
J: TRBJ1-1
D: TRBD1
DNA: TGTGCCAGCAGCTTCTCCAGACAGGGGGCGACTGAAGCTTTCTTT
CDR3: CASSFSRQGATEAFF

size: many
V: TRBV20-1
J: TRBJ1-6
D: .
DNA: TGCAGTGCCACAAGACTTGGCCAAAATTCACCCCTCCACTTT
CDR3: CSATRLGQNSPLHF

size: few
V: TRBV7-9
J: TRBJ2-1
D: TRBD1
DNA: TGTGCCAGCAGCTCCACCGGGACAGGGGAGAATGAGCAGTTCTTC
CDR3: CASSSTGTGENEQFF

size: few
V: TRBV5-1
J: TRBJ2-6
D: .
DNA: TGCGCCAGCAGCTTTACCGAGCTCTCTGGGGCCAACGTCCTGACTTTC
CDR3: CASSFTELSGANVLTF

size: many
V: TRBV14
J: TRBJ1-2
D: .
DNA: TGTGCCAGCAGCCAAGTCGGCCTTCTCTATGGCTACACCTTC
CDR3: CASSQVGLLYGYTF